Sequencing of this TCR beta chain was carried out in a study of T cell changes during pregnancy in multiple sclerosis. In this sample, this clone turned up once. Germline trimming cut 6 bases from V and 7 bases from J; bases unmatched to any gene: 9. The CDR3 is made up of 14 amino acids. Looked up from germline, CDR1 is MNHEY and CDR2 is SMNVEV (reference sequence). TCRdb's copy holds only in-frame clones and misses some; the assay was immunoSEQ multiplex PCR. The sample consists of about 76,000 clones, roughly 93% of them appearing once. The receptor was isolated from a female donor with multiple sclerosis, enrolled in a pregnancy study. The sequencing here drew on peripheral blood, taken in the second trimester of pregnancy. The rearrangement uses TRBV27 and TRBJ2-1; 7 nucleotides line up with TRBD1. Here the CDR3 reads CASSLQDRLNEQFF. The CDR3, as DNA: TGTGCCAGCAGCTTACAGGACAGGCTGAATGAGCAGTTCTTC.